The subject of this entry is one T cell receptor (beta chain). The data belong to a study of human thymus T cells. Sequenced by immunoSEQ multiplex PCR; TCRdb stores in-frame clones only, minus some. Here the sample spans about 60,000 clones, over 85% being singletons. Losses at the gene ends were 0 bases for V and 0 bases for J; bases not matched to a gene: 17. The CDR3 extends over 20 amino acids. Germline V CDR1 and CDR2: SGHAT, FQNNGV. This chain links TRBV11-2 with TRBJ2-7; 7 nucleotides align to TRBD1. This receptor was taken from a boy in the first two years of life with a congenital heart defect but otherwise immunologically healthy. The sample taken for sequencing was blood. CDR3 amino acids: CASSLDRDRRDRFSSYEQYF. CDR3 DNA sequence: TGTGCCAGCAGCTTAGATAGGGACCGCCGGGACAGATTTTCCTCCTACGAGCAGTACTTC.